This T cell receptor (beta chain) was identified in a study of cytomegalovirus exposure and HLA in healthy donors. As for the study in general: Genotyping showed roughly 83% of almost 400 donors falling in the Caucasian-associated ancestry cluster.

General study findings and limits: Later on, an analysis tied 15,000 to 20,000 TCR beta sequences to HLA alleles at 0.05 false discovery rate. It was assumed in the presence/absence analyses that sequencing depth was roughly uniform across donors. Productive rates of about 90% or about 30% were seen for most TCR beta V segments in an earlier analysis.

Both 60 Vbeta primers and 13 Jbeta primers went into the PCR. Clones were read by immunoSEQ multiplex PCR, and TCRdb kept only the in-frame ones, dropping some. Of 200,000 or so clones listed, roughly four fifths are singletons. J lost 5 bases, V lost 8 bases, and 8 bases had no gene match. The germline V gene has CDR1 SNHLY and CDR2 FYNNEI. The CDR3 sequence is 13 residues long. With regard to this clone: Its antigen is unidentified.

This clonotype was obtained from a woman aged 18-29 years in good health and CMV-seronegative. Source material: PBMCs. The chain links TRBV2 to TRBJ2-5; 7 nucleotides match TRBD1. CDR3 coding DNA: TGTGCCAGCGCGGGCAGGGGGTTCGAGACCCAGTACTTC. Its protein product is CASAGRGFETQYF.